Each of the 15 T cell receptor beta chains below was sequenced from the same sample in a study of graft-versus-host responses after intestinal transplantation (dated by TCRdb to the early 2020s). The method was the immunoSEQ multiplex PCR assay. Drawn from immuneACCESS, this table holds only the in-frame rearrangements with V and J called that TCRdb kept. Clones are partly lost; checked studies trace under half to an unresolved V gene and leave the rest unexplained. The sample table contains around 19,000 clones; only one count was recorded for approximately 46% of them. The top ten clones comprise roughly 0.94% of the sample. What the time point label conveys for this sample: cells obtained before transplantation from donor or recipient. The sequencing here drew on alloreactive CD4+ T cells from a mixed lymphocyte reaction culture, taken before intestinal transplant. This specimen's cell subset or site label, per the study, means: CFSE-low proliferating T cells sorted from roughly six-day pre-transplant mixed lymphocyte reaction (GvH or HvG direction). Receptors were obtained from a human patient who received an intestinal transplant.

The chain employs TRBV13 and TRBJ2-3; 10 bases line up with TRBD2. The CDR3 is made up of 17 amino acids. The J segment lost 2 bases and the V segment lost 5 bases, leaving 10 bases of the junction unmatched. CDR1 and CDR2 from the germline V gene are PRHDT and FYEKMQ (reference sequence). CDR3 nucleotide sequence: TGTGCCAGCAGCCCCAGCGGGGGGGCCGGCTACACAGATACGCAGTATTTT. It yields the protein CASSPSGGAGYTDTQYF.

This clone appeared a few times. This chain connects TRBV18 to TRBJ2-7; perhaps TRBD1 as D (6 bases). This CDR3 contains 14 residues. Germline CDR1 KGHSH, CDR2 LQKENI. Deletions cut 3 bases from V and 2 bases from J, with 11 bases between. Here the CDR3 reads CASSPATGAYEQYF. DNA for the CDR3: TGTGCCAGCTCACCTGCGACAGGAGCCTACGAGCAGTACTTC. Together with reference TRBV18 and TRBJ2-7, the CDR3 gives the full variable domain: NAGVMQNPRHLVRRRGQEARLRCSPMKGHSHVYWYRQLPEEGLKFMVYLQKENIIDESGMPKERFSAEFPKEGPSILRIQQVVRGDSAAYFCASSPATGAYEQYFGPGTRLTVT.

The V call is TRBV7-2, the J call TRBJ1-5; D may be TRBD1 (5 bases). Looked up from germline, CDR1 is SGHTA and CDR2 is FQGNSA. The CDR3 covers 13 residues. V was cut by 2 bases and J by 11 bases, with 13 bases left in between. CDR3 DNA sequence: TGTGCCAGCAGCTTATTTTCGGGGGGGACCCAGCATTTT. As protein: CASSLFSGGTQHF.

This clone was observed a few times. The chain uses TRBV6-6 and TRBJ1-3; D not resolved. Germline assignment: CDR1 MNHNY and CDR2 SVGAGI (reference sequence). With 6 bases removed from V and 4 bases from J, the gap between germline ends came to 16 bases. CDR3 length: 15 residues. The CDR3 region has the DNA TGTGCCAGCAGGCGTGGTGCAGCGAACGGAAACACCATATATTTT. Encoded protein: CASRRGAANGNTIYF.

CDR3 residues: CASSPLEGAAEAFF. DNA of the CDR3: TGTGCCAGCTCACCTTTGGAGGGGGCGGCTGAAGCTTTCTTT. The V gene is TRBV18, the J gene TRBJ1-1, with TRBD1 matching 7 bases. Germline trimming cut 3 bases from V and 6 bases from J; bases unmatched to any gene: 7. The CDR3 is 14 amino acids. Germline assignment: CDR1 KGHSH and CDR2 LQKENI.

The chain has TRBV15 and TRBJ2-5; 7 bases line up with TRBD1. The CDR3 consists of 15 residues. From germline, CDR1 is LNHNV and CDR2 YYDKDF (reference sequence). Germline trimming cut 0 bases from V and 2 bases from J; bases unmatched to any gene: 3. The CDR3 reads CATSREGQPQETQYF. The CDR3 coding sequence is TGTGCCACCAGCAGAGAGGGACAGCCACAAGAGACCCAGTACTTC.

The chain combines TRBV29-1 with TRBJ2-3; 10 bases are a match to TRBD1. Germline-derived CDR1 and CDR2 are SQVTM and ANQGSEA. The V and J ends lost 7 bases and 6 bases, in that order; junction bases with no gene match: 10. The CDR3 runs 14 residues. The DNA for the CDR3 is TGCAGCGCCGTGTGGACAGGGGGGATGGATACGCAGTATTTT. This translates into CSAVWTGGMDTQYF.

The chain couples TRBV9 to TRBJ2-5, with 8 bases matching TRBD2. The CDR3 sequence is 17 residues long. Trimming at V came to 0 bases and at J to 9 bases, leaving 16 bases not matched to a gene. Germline CDR1 is SGDLS and CDR2 is YYNGEE. The CDR3 bases are TGTGCCAGCAGCGTAGGTGGAAGCGGGGGTGCCCAAGGGGCCCAGTACTTC. Translated, it gives CASSVGGSGGAQGAQYF. Using reference TRBV9 and TRBJ2-5 for the parts outside the CDR3, the full variable domain is DSGVTQTPKHLITATGQRVTLRCSPRSGDLSVYWYQQSLDQGLQFLIQYYNGEERAKGNILERFSAQQFPDLHSELNLSSLELGDSALYFCASSVGGSGGAQGAQYFGPGTRLLVL.

This clone was counted between two and nine times. The V gene is TRBV5-1, the J gene TRBJ2-4; D gene ambiguous. Trimming shortened V by 0 bases and J by 0 bases, and 7 bases separated the two germline ends. Germline V gives CDR1 SGHRS, CDR2 YFSETQ. This CDR3 contains 15 residues. The CDR3 here is CASSLAGLAKNIQYF. The DNA for the CDR3 is TGCGCCAGCAGCTTGGCCGGGTTAGCCAAAAACATTCAGTACTTC.

This clone has just a few counts. The CDR3 DNA follows: TGTGCCAGCAGCGTAGGGGGAGTCTCTGGAAACACCATATATTTT. Translated, it gives CASSVGGVSGNTIYF. The V gene is TRBV9, the J gene TRBJ1-3, with D unclear. CDR3 length: 15 residues. CDR1 and CDR2 from the germline V gene are SGDLS and YYNGEE. The germline V and J ends were trimmed by 0 bases and 0 bases, with 7 bases remaining between them.

This rearrangement joins TRBV10-3 to TRBJ2-5; D possibly corresponds to TRBD1 (6 bases). This CDR3 is built from 12 residues. Trimming left V 5 bases short and J 13 bases short, with 17 bases between. Germline values: CDR1 ENHRY, CDR2 SYGVKD. DNA for the CDR3: TGTGCCATCAGTCCGGACAGAATCCTATGGTACTTC. This gives the protein CAISPDRILWYF.

This CDR3 reads CASREDRAGYTIYF. DNA for the CDR3: TGTGCCAGCAGGGAGGACAGGGCTGGGTACACCATATATTTT. This chain uses TRBV6-1 with TRBJ1-3, with 8 bases that match TRBD1. The CDR3 runs to 14 residues. Trimming took 6 bases from V and 8 from J; bases not matched to a gene: 9. Germline V gene data show CDR1 as MNHNS and CDR2 as SASEGT.

This chain joins TRBV7-9 and TRBJ1-4, with D perhaps TRBD1 (6 bases). CDR3 size: 17 residues. The V and J ends lost 3 bases and 8 bases respectively, with 22 bases between them. CDR1 and CDR2 (germline): SEHNR, FQNEAQ (reference sequence). CDR3 DNA sequence: TGTGCCAGCAGCTTCGGGGCCAATAACAGGGTTAGGGAAAAACTGTTTTTT. Encoded protein: CASSFGANNRVREKLFF. Filled out from reference TRBV7-9 and TRBJ1-4, the complete variable domain reads DTGVSQNPRHKITKRGQNVTFRCDPISEHNRLYWYRQTLGQGPEFLTYFQNEAQLEKSRLLSDRFSAERPKGSFSTLEIQRTEQGDSAMYLCASSFGANNRVREKLFFGSGTQLSVL.

The sample holds a few counts of this clone. The chain is built from TRBV6-5 and TRBJ2-7; D uncertain. The CDR3 consists of 14 residues. The germline V gene encodes CDR1 MNHEY and CDR2 SVGAGI. With 2 bases removed from V and 2 bases from J, the gap between germline ends came to 10 bases. This CDR3 reads CASSYLSAAYEQYF. CDR3 DNA: TGTGCCAGCAGTTACCTGTCGGCGGCCTACGAGCAGTACTTC.

V gene TRBV23-1 combines with J gene TRBJ2-6; a possible D gene is TRBD1 (6 bases). TRBV23-1 has ORF status, its function being uncertain. Between the trimmed V and J ends, which lost 8 bases and 7 bases, there was a span of 15 bases. This CDR3 spans 14 amino acids. The CDR3 loop reads CASGMLGQANVLTF. In nucleotides, the CDR3 is TGCGCCAGCGGAATGTTGGGACAAGCCAACGTCCTGACTTTC.